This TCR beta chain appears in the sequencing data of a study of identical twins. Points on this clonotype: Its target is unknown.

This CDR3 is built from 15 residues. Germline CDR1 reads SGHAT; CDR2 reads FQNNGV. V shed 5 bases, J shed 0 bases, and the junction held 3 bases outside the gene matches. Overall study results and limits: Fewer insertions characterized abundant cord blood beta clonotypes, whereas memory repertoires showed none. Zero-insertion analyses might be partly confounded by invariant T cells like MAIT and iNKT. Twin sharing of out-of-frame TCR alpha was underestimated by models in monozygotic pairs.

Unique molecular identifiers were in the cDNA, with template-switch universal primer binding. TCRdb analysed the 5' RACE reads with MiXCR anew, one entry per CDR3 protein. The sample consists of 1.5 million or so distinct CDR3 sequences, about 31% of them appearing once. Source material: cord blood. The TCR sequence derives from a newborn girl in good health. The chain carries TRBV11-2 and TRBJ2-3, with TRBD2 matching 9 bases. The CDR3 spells CASSASGASTDTQYF. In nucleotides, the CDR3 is TGTGCCAGCAGCGCTAGCGGGGCTAGCACAGATACGCAGTATTTT.